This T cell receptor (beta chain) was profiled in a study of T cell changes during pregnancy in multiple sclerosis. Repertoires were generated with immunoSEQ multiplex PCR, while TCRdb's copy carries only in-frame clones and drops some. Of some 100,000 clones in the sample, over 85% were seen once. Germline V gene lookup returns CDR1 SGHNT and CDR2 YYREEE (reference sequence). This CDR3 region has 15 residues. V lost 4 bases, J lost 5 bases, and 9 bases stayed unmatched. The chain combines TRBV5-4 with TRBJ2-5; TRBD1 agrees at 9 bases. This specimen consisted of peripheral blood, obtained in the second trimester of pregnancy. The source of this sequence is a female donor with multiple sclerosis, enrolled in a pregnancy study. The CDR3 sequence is CASSRAGQGRETQYF. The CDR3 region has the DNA TGTGCCAGCAGCCGGGCGGGACAGGGACGCGAGACCCAGTACTTC.